This entry describes one T cell receptor beta chain. Original methodology: Amplification of reference gene primers provided the estimated nucleated cell counts. TCRdb's table, derived via immunoSEQ multiplex PCR, lists solely in-frame clones and lacks some. From that table come the V and J calls and clone size; the DNA was used to work out D and trimming. The table lists more than 300,000 clones, 70% to 90% of them singletons. The sample belongs to a study of blood T cell repertoires in COVID-19. The overall study: The study drew acute and convalescent COVID-19 samples from the United States, Italy and Spain. PBMCs, B-cell-depleted T cells, or T cells provided the cDNA or gDNA that made up the material.

V was clipped by 2 bases and J by 4 bases, with 5 bases between them. The CDR3 contains 13 residues. CDR1 is SNHLY and CDR2 is FYNNEI in the germline V gene. The sample consisted of peripheral blood. The receptor comes from a woman in her twenties or thirties with COVID-19, enrolled during active disease. The V and J genes are TRBV2 and TRBJ1-4; D gene unclear. The CDR3 DNA follows: TGTGCCAGCAGTGAATCTTTTAATGAAAAACTGTTTTTT. The encoded protein is CASSESFNEKLFF.